The present entry profiles one T cell receptor beta chain with its context. No antigen is known for it. For the second PCR, which ran for roughly 7 to 11 cycles, a sample-barcoded 5' primer and a J-beta primer mix were used. Each CDR3 protein gets one entry after TCRdb re-called the 5' RACE reads with MiXCR. In the table there are approximately 730,000 distinct CDR3 sequences, roughly 50% of which are singletons. This record comes from a study of blood T cells in healthy people across ages. Broader study findings: What prevented conclusive comparison of naive and antigen-experienced cells was that PBMCs were unsorted.

Total RNA amounts of at least 5 micrograms were extracted per sample. CDR1 MDHEN and CDR2 SYDVKM come from the germline V gene. Trimming removed 2 bases from V and 5 bases from J; junction bases left unmatched: 10. This CDR3 is 16 amino acids long. Sequencing used blood. The chain links TRBV28 to TRBJ2-7; 9 bases line up with TRBD1. This sequence was found in a man aged 80 or over in good health. The CDR3 coding sequence is TGTGCCAGCAGTTTAACCGGACAGGGGTGGGACCACGAGCAGTACTTC. Residues: CASSLTGQGWDHEQYF.